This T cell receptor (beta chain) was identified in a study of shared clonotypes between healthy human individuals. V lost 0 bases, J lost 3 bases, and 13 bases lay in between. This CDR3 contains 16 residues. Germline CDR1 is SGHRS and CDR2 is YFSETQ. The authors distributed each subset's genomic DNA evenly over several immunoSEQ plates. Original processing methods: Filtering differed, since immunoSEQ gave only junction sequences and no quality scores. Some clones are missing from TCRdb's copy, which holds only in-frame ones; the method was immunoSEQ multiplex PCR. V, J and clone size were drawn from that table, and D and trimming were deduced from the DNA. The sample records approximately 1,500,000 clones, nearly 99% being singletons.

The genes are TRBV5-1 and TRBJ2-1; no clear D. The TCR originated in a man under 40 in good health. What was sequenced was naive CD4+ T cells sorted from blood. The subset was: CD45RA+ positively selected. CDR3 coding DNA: TGCGCCAGCAGCTTGGAAGGCTCCCGGAGCTACAATGAGCAGTTCTTC. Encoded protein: CASSLEGSRSYNEQFF.